One sample yielded the 16 T cell receptor beta chains listed below, sequenced in a study of T cell responses to AZD1222 COVID-19 vaccine. The table came from immunoSEQ multiplex PCR; TCRdb's copy has only in-frame clones and leaves some out. The table has about 40,000 clones, over 80% seen once. Source: peripheral blood, taken 28 days after the second AZD1222 dose. The receptor set was obtained from an adult who received the AZD1222 COVID-19 vaccine.

This chain connects TRBV4-1 to TRBJ2-1, with 7 nucleotides matching TRBD2. The CDR3 is 17 residues long. The junction had 9 bases not matched to a gene; V was cut back by 2 bases and J by 2 bases. CDR1 is MGHRA, CDR2 YSYEKL, per germline. CDR3 bases: TGCGCCAGCAGCCAAAGGCTGGTCGGGGGGACCTACAATGAGCAGTTCTTC. Its protein product is CASSQRLVGGTYNEQFF.

This chain links TRBV5-1 with TRBJ1-4; TRBD1 matches 9 bases. In germline, CDR1 is SGHRS, CDR2 YFSETQ. The CDR3 is made up of 14 amino acids. After removal of 4 bases from V and 7 bases from J, the junction contained 5 bases not matched to a gene. In DNA, the CDR3 is TGCGCCAGCAGCGCGACGACAGGGGGTGAAAAACTGTTTTTT. This sequence encodes CASSATTGGEKLFF.

This clone appeared a few times. The CDR3 here is CASRLQGGNTEAFF. CDR3 DNA: TGTGCCAGCAGACTACAGGGTGGGAACACTGAAGCTTTCTTT. The V call is TRBV27, the J call TRBJ1-1; possible D gene TRBD1, 6 bases. V gave up 6 bases and J gave up 1 base, with 12 bases separating them. Germline assignment: CDR1 MNHEY and CDR2 SMNVEV (reference sequence). This CDR3 contains 14 residues.

This sequence joins TRBV15 and TRBJ2-2; a possible D gene is TRBD1 (5 bases). This CDR3 contains 16 residues. The V gene's germline CDR1 is LNHNV and CDR2 YYDKDF (reference sequence). The V end lost 0 bases, the J end lost 2 bases, and 10 bases lay between the germline ends. CDR3 sequence reads: CATSRDRRVNTGELFF. In DNA form, the CDR3 reads TGTGCCACCAGCAGAGATCGCAGGGTAAACACCGGGGAGCTGTTTTTT.

The chain recombines TRBV3-1 (or the pseudogene TRBV3-2) with TRBJ2-1; no clear D gene. Between the trimmed V and J ends, which lost 4 bases and 6 bases, there was a span of 16 bases. The CDR3 runs 15 residues. CDR1 and CDR2 from the germline V gene are LGHDT and YNNKEL (reference sequence). CDR3 loop: CASSPWTQGPNEQFF. The CDR3 DNA reads as TGTGCCAGCAGCCCCTGGACCCAAGGACCCAATGAGCAGTTCTTC.

This clone was seen only a few times. The chain carries TRBV5-6 and TRBJ2-7; possible D gene TRBD1, 6 bases. The V end lost 5 bases, the J end lost 7 bases, and 13 bases lay between the germline ends. CDR1 SGHDT and CDR2 YYEEEE come from the germline V gene. CDR3 size: 12 residues. The CDR3 coding sequence is TGTGCCAGCAGTTATTCCGGGACAGAGCAGTACTTC. Protein: CASSYSGTEQYF.

This clone was recorded only once. This chain links TRBV7-5 with TRBJ1-5. TRBV7-5 is tagged as a pseudogene. The CDR3 spans 15 residues. This chain's CDR3 is CARSPKRRVNQPQHF. CDR3 nucleotide sequence: TGTGCCAGAAGCCCCAAGAGGCGGGTTAATCAGCCCCAGCATTTT.

In its sample, this clone was seen a few times. CDR3 in DNA: TGTGCCAGTACGACAGGCCGGGAATTGTTTTTT. Protein sequence: CASTTGRELFF. The V call is TRBV25-1, the J call TRBJ1-4, with TRBD1 as a possible D gene (6 bases). The germline V gene has CDR1 MGHDK and CDR2 SYGVNS. The CDR3 consists of 11 residues. Trimming removed 9 bases from V and 15 bases from J, with 17 bases in between.

This clone was seen a few times. One end of the junction does not line up with germline, which may come from a read error. The V call is TRBV20-1, the J call TRBJ1-1, with TRBD1 as a possible D gene (5 bases). CDR3 size: 9 residues. Germline V CDR1 and CDR2: DFQATT, SNEGSKA (reference sequence). CDR3 residues: CSASLGAPF. The CDR3 nucleotides read TGCAGTGCTAGTCTAGGGGCCCCCTTT.

The rearrangement uses TRBV4-1 and TRBJ2-2; D possibly matches TRBD1 or TRBD2 (5 bases each). The germline V and J ends were trimmed by 1 base and 6 bases, with 15 bases remaining between them. Per germline, CDR1 MGHRA and CDR2 YSYEKL. The CDR3 contains 16 residues. CDR3 DNA sequence: TGCGCCAGCAGCCAAGTCGGACCTGGGGGTCCCGGGGAGCTGTTTTTT. Its protein product is CASSQVGPGGPGELFF.

The chain employs TRBV28 and TRBJ2-7; 7 nucleotides align to TRBD2. Germline V CDR1 and CDR2: MDHEN, SYDVKM. The length of the CDR3 is 13 residues. Germline trimming cut 3 bases from V and 4 bases from J; bases unmatched to any gene: 3. CDR3 region: CASSFLGRYEQYF. The CDR3 DNA is TGTGCCAGCAGTTTCCTCGGGAGGTACGAGCAGTACTTC. Filled out from reference TRBV28 and TRBJ2-7, the complete variable domain reads DVKVTQSSRYLVKRTGEKVFLECVQDMDHENMFWYRQDPGLGLRLIYFSYDVKMKEKGDIPEGYSVSREKKERFSLILESASTNQTSMYLCASSFLGRYEQYFGPGTRLTVT.

The chain recombines TRBV19 with TRBJ2-3; TRBD2 might be the D (6 bases). Germline V gene data show CDR1 as LNHDA and CDR2 as SQIVND (reference sequence). Trimming removed 3 bases at V and 0 bases at J, with 10 bases between. This CDR3 contains 15 residues. The CDR3 region has the DNA TGTGCCAGTAGTATGGAACGGGGGAGCACAGATACGCAGTATTTT. Protein: CASSMERGSTDTQYF.

This chain uses TRBV19 with TRBJ1-1; D might be TRBD1 (5 bases). The germline gives CDR1 LNHDA, CDR2 SQIVND (reference sequence). V was pared by 3 bases and J by 1 base, with 6 bases between. The CDR3 sequence is 13 residues long. CDR3 region: CASSIRGNTEAFF. The DNA of the CDR3 is TGTGCCAGTAGTATTAGGGGGAACACTGAAGCTTTCTTT.

This clone was counted only a few times. This chain uses TRBV11-2 with TRBJ2-3; D is ambiguous. The CDR3 covers 16 residues. Germline loops: CDR1 SGHAT, CDR2 FQNNGV. Trimming took off 5 bases at V and 0 bases at J, with 15 bases between the two ends. CDR3 DNA sequence: TGTGCCAGCAGCCCCCCCCGCGCGTATAGCACAGATACGCAGTATTTT. It codes for CASSPPRAYSTDTQYF.

V is TRBV25-1 and J is TRBJ2-7; D remains unclear. Germline loops: CDR1 MGHDK, CDR2 SYGVNS. CDR3 length: 8 residues. Trimming pared 6 bases from V and 7 bases from J, leaving 1 base between. In DNA, the CDR3 is TGTGCCAGCAGGGAGCAGTACTTC. This translates into CASREQYF.

V is TRBV18 and J is TRBJ1-6; D is uncertain. The CDR3 has 15 residues. The germline V gene encodes CDR1 KGHSH and CDR2 LQKENI. With 8 bases removed from V and 10 bases from J, the gap between germline ends came to 21 bases. The CDR3 DNA is TGTGCCAGCCCCGTACCTGGCGTCAGGCAGTCACCCCTCCACTTT. Translation gives CASPVPGVRQSPLHF.